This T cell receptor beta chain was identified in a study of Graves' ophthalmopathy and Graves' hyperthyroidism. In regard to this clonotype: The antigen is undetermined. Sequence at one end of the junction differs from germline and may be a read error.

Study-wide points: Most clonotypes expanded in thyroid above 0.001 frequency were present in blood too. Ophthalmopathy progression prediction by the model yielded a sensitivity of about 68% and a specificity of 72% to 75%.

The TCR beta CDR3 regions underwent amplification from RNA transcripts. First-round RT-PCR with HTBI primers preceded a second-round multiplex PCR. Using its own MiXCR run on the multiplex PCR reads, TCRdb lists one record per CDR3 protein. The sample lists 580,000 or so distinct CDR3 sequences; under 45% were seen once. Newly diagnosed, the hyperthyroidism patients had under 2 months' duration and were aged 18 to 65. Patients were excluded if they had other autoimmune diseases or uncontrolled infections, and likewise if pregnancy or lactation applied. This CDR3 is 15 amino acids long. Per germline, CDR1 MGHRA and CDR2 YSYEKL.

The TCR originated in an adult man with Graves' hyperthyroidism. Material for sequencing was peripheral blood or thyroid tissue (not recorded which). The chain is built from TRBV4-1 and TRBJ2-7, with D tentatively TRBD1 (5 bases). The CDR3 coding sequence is TGTGCCAGCAGCCAAGTTATCCAGGGTGCCTACGAGCAGTACTTC. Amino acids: CASSQVIQGAYEQYF.